This T cell receptor beta chain emerged from a study of spatial heterogeneity in lung cancer. Study outcomes and limitations: Ubiquitous nonsynonymous mutations were tracked by counts of ubiquitous expanded TCRs, and regional ones by counts of regional expanded TCRs. For tumor T cells, estimated coverage reached only 5.5% to 8% (alpha) and around 13% (beta). Higher tumor mutation counts went along with higher counts of expanded intratumoral alpha and beta TCRs.

Time point of the sample: sample taken at primary tumor resection. Around 68 TRACERx patients with early, untreated non-small cell lung cancer donated samples. Whole RNA obtained from tumor, nontumor lung or frozen PBMC underwent sequencing without sorting. TCRdb re-derived calls from the 5' RACE reads in MiXCR, one entry per CDR3 protein. The sample lists 3,000 to 3,500 distinct CDR3 sequences; about 16% were seen once. Ten or more counts support this clonotype. What it binds is unknown. The receptor was isolated from a male donor with early-stage non-small cell lung cancer. Here the sequenced sample was lung tumor tissue, taken at surgery.

The DNA for the CDR3 is TGTGCCACCAGTGACGCAGGGGGGGTCGATGAGCAGTTCTTC. It codes for CATSDAGGVDEQFF. The chain couples TRBV24-1 to TRBJ2-1, with D possibly called TRBD1 or TRBD2 (7 bases each). Per germline, CDR1 KGHDR and CDR2 SFDVKD. V dropped 4 bases and J dropped 8 bases, with 14 bases sitting between them. The CDR3 is 14 residues long.